This T cell receptor (beta chain) was profiled in a study of T cells after posttransplantation cyclophosphamide. The related graft donor's blood sample was taken on the day of bone marrow donation. Trimming pared 7 bases from V and 0 bases from J, leaving 16 bases between. Germline V CDR1 and CDR2: SNHLY, FYNNEI. The CDR3 totals 15 residues. As concerns this clone: Its antigen is unidentified.

This table comes from immunoSEQ multiplex PCR, and its TCRdb copy is limited to in-frame clones, with some not included. The sample lists tens of thousands of clones; around 93% were seen once. Study conclusions and caveats: Recipient CMV seropositivity and CMV reactivation strongly tracked TRB clonality. Donor-recipient repertoire similarity was low at 1-2 months, rising over year one. TRB overlap between skin or GI tissue T cells and blood was limited.

This receptor was taken from a woman aged 25 to 45 in good health and a related stem cell transplant donor. The sequenced sample consisted of PBMCs. V gene TRBV2 combines with J gene TRBJ2-7, with D perhaps matching TRBD1 (5 bases). The CDR3 DNA is TGTGCCAGCACAGCCCAGGGCGGTTTCTCCTACGAGCAGTACTTC. Translated: CASTAQGGFSYEQYF.